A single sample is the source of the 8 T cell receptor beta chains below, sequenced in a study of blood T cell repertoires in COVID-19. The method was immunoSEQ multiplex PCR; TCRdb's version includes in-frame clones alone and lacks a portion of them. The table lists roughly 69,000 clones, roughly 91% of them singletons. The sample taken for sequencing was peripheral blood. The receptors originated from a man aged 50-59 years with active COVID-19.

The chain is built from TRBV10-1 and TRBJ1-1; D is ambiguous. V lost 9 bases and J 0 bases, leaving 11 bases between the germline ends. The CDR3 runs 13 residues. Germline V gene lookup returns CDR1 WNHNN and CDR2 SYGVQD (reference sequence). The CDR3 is CARAGEVNTEAFF. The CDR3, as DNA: TGCGCCAGGGCGGGAGAAGTGAACACTGAAGCTTTCTTT.

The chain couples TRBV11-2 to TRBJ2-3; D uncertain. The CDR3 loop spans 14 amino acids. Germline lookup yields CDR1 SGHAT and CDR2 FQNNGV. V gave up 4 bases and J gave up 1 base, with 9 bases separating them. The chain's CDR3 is CASSWALGTDTQYF. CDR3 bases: TGTGCCAGCAGCTGGGCATTAGGCACAGATACGCAGTATTTT.

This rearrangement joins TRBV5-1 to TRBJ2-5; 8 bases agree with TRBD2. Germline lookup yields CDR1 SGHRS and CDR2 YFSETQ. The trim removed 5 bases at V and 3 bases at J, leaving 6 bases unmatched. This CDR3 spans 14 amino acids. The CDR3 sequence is CASRVGRAEETQYF. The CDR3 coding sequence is TGCGCCAGCAGGGTCGGGAGGGCCGAAGAGACCCAGTACTTC.

CDR3 protein: CASSRGQLNEKLFF. The CDR3 DNA reads as TGTGCCAGCTCACGGGGACAGCTTAATGAAAAACTGTTTTTT. The rearrangement joins TRBV18 to TRBJ1-4; 7 bases line up with TRBD1. V was pared by 4 bases and J by 4 bases, with 3 bases of the junction left unmatched. The CDR3 totals 14 residues. CDR1 is KGHSH, CDR2 LQKENI, per germline.

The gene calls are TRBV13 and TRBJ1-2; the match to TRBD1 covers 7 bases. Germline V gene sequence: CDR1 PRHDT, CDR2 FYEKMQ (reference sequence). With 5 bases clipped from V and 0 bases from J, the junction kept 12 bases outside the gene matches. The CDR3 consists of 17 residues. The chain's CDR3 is CASSPGGQGVTNYGYTF. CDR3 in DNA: TGTGCCAGCAGCCCAGGGGGGCAGGGGGTTACTAACTATGGCTACACCTTC.

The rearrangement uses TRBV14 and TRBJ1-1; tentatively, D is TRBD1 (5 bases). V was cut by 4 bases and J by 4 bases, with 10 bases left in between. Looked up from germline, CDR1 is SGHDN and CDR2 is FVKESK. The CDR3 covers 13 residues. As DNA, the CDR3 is TGTGCCAGCAGCCCCGGCGGGGGCACTGAAGCTTTCTTT. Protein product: CASSPGGGTEAFF.

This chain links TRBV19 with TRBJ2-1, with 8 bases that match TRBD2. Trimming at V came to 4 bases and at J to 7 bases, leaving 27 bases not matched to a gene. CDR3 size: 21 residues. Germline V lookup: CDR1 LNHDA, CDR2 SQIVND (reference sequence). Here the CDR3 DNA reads TGTGCCAGTAGTAATGCAGCTGGGACTAGTACCACAAAAAGCGGTAGGAATGAGCAGTTCTTC. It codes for CASSNAAGTSTTKSGRNEQFF.

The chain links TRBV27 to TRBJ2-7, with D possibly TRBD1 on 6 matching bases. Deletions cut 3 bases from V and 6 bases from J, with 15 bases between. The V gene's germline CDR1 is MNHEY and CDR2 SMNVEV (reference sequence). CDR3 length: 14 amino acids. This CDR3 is CASSFYGQPGEQYF. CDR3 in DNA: TGTGCCAGCAGTTTCTATGGACAGCCCGGCGAGCAGTACTTC.